This T cell receptor (beta chain) was profiled in a study of control samples from healthy donors and cancer patients. The germline V gene has CDR1 SNHLY and CDR2 FYNNEI. The V end was cut by 4 bases, the J end by 0 bases, with 16 bases between. CDR3 length: 17 residues. TCRdb's copy holds only in-frame clones and misses some; the assay was immunoSEQ multiplex PCR. The profile shows tens of thousands of clones, around 90% of them singletons. This clonotype was sampled from a man aged 60 to 69 with colorectal cancer. The specimen was PBMCs. This chain connects TRBV2 to TRBJ1-5, with D tentatively TRBD1 (6 bases). The CDR3 spells CASSALGQKHSNQPQHF. The CDR3, as DNA: TGTGCCAGCAGTGCACTTGGACAGAAACATAGCAATCAGCCCCAGCATTTT. Full variable domain (outside the CDR3, taken from reference TRBV2 and TRBJ1-5): EPEVTQTPSHQVTQMGQEVILRCVPISNHLYFYWYRQILGQKVEFLVSFYNNEISEKSEIFDDQFSVERPDGSNFTLKIRSTKLEDSAMYFCASSALGQKHSNQPQHFGDGTRLSIL.